The subject of this entry is one TCR beta chain. Its antigen is unknown. The sample comes from a study of cytomegalovirus exposure and HLA in healthy donors. Regarding the study as a whole: Apart from CMV serostatus, no immune exposure information was available.

This CDR3 has 13 amino acids. CDR1 MNHNS and CDR2 SASEGT come from the germline V gene. Germline trimming cut 7 bases from V and 4 bases from J; bases unmatched to any gene: 1. Vbeta (60) and Jbeta (13) primers were used in the PCR. The table came from immunoSEQ multiplex PCR; TCRdb's copy has only in-frame clones and leaves some out. Of under 100,000 clones in the sample, 60% to 80% were seen once. Healthy bone marrow donors made up the donors. Specimen: PBMCs. The receptor was derived from a woman aged 45-65 years in good health and CMV-seropositive. The J gene is TRBJ2-1, the V gene TRBV6-1, with 10 bases identical to TRBD2. DNA for the CDR3: TGTGCCAGCAAGCGGGAGGGTTACAATGAGCAGTTCTTC. It codes for CASKREGYNEQFF.